The 21 T cell receptor beta chains reported below all come from one sample, sequenced in a study of cytomegalovirus exposure and HLA in healthy donors. PCR was performed using 60 Vbeta and 13 Jbeta primers. Assay: immunoSEQ multiplex PCR; the TCRdb copy retains only in-frame clones and omits some. The repertoire includes 150,000 to 200,000 clones, more than 80% of them detected once, and 4.8% sits in the top ten. What was sequenced was PBMCs. The origin of the receptors is a man between 18 and 29 years old in good health and CMV-seronegative.

DNA of the CDR3: TGTGCCAGCAGCGACCGGGCCTACGAGCAGTACTTC. This translates into CASSDRAYEQYF. The genes are TRBV5-4 and TRBJ2-7; no reliable D call. The CDR3 runs 12 residues. Germline V gene lookup returns CDR1 SGHNT and CDR2 YYREEE (reference sequence). The ends were cut back, 4 bases at V and 2 bases at J, with 7 bases in the middle.

This chain connects TRBV5-1 to TRBJ2-1; 9 nucleotides match TRBD2. V dropped 7 bases and J dropped 10; count of bases not matched to a gene: 9. Germline V lookup: CDR1 SGHRS, CDR2 YFSETQ. The CDR3 runs to 13 residues. This CDR3 is CASGSGSPGEQFF. The CDR3 DNA follows: TGCGCCAGCGGTAGCGGGAGCCCCGGGGAGCAGTTCTTC. Together with reference TRBV5-1 and TRBJ2-1, the CDR3 gives the full variable domain: KAGVTQTPRYLIKTRGQQVTLSCSPISGHRSVSWYQQTPGQGLQFLFEYFSETQRNKGNFPGRFSGRQFSNSRSEMNVSTLELGDSALYLCASGSGSPGEQFFGPGTRLTVL.

This sequence joins TRBV11-2 and TRBJ2-7; the match to TRBD1 covers 7 bases. With V trimmed by 1 base and J by 0 bases, 6 bases remained unmatched. The CDR3 length is 16 residues. CDR1 SGHAT and CDR2 FQNNGV come from the germline V gene. The CDR3 loop is CASSLVPGQLSYEQYF. The DNA of the CDR3 is TGTGCCAGCAGCTTAGTCCCGGGACAGCTCTCCTACGAGCAGTACTTC.

The genes are TRBV5-4 and TRBJ1-4, with 7 nucleotides matching TRBD1. Germline-derived CDR1 and CDR2 are SGHNT and YYREEE (reference sequence). There are 16 residues in the CDR3. Unmatched junction bases numbered 13, after V lost 4 bases and J lost 7 bases. In DNA form, the CDR3 reads TGTGCCAGCAGCGACGGTCGGGACAGAAACGGTGAAAAACTGTTTTTT. This sequence encodes CASSDGRDRNGEKLFF.

The V and J genes are TRBV6-5 and TRBJ1-1, with 7 bases matching TRBD1. Germline-derived CDR1 and CDR2 are MNHEY and SVGAGI. The CDR3 extends over 14 amino acids. Germline trimming cut 5 bases from V and 4 bases from J; bases unmatched to any gene: 7. The CDR3 DNA follows: TGTGCCAGCAGTCCAACAGGGGTGGGCACTGAAGCTTTCTTT. Translation: CASSPTGVGTEAFF.

This rearrangement joins TRBV10-1 to TRBJ1-1; maybe TRBD1 (5 bases). This CDR3 spans 13 amino acids. V lost 0 bases, J lost 7 bases, and 9 bases lay in between. Germline CDR1 reads WNHNN; CDR2 reads SYGVQD (reference sequence). In nucleotides, the CDR3 is TGCGCCAGCAGTGAGTCGGGGCAAAGTGAAGCTTTCTTT. It is translated as CASSESGQSEAFF.

This sequence joins TRBV7-9 and TRBJ1-2; tentatively, D is TRBD1 (6 bases). This CDR3 has 14 amino acids. Trimming pared 5 bases from V and 7 bases from J, leaving 17 bases between. Germline V lookup: CDR1 SEHNR, CDR2 FQNEAQ (reference sequence). The CDR3 reads CASSGGGAHLGYTF. The CDR3 DNA sequence: TGTGCCAGCAGCGGCGGGGGGGCCCATCTTGGCTACACCTTC.

V is TRBV27 and J is TRBJ2-7; TRBD2 aligns across 9 bases. J lost 1 base, V lost 3 bases, and 4 bases had no gene match. Germline V gives CDR1 MNHEY, CDR2 SMNVEV (reference sequence). The CDR3 is 15 amino acids. The chain's CDR3 is CASSLTAGGSYEQYF. In nucleotides, the CDR3 is TGTGCCAGCAGTTTGACTGCGGGAGGGTCCTACGAGCAGTACTTC.

This clone has a single count. The chain uses TRBV28 and TRBJ1-4; 8 bases align to TRBD1. The CDR3 contains 14 residues. In germline, CDR1 is MDHEN, CDR2 SYDVKM. The trim removed 10 bases at V and 2 bases at J, leaving 6 bases unmatched. The chain's CDR3 is CAIPRGQTNEKLFF. CDR3 sequence (DNA): TGTGCCATCCCCAGGGGGCAGACTAATGAAAAACTGTTTTTT. Drawing the rest from reference TRBV28 and TRBJ1-4, the complete variable domain is DVKVTQSSRYLVKRTGEKVFLECVQDMDHENMFWYRQDPGLGLRLIYFSYDVKMKEKGDIPEGYSVSREKKERFSLILESASTNQTSMYLCAIPRGQTNEKLFFGSGTQLSVL.

The count of this clone is one. CDR3 nucleotide sequence: TGTGCCAGCAATGGCGGCTACAATGAGCAGTTCTTC. Its translation is CASNGGYNEQFF. This rearrangement joins TRBV2 to TRBJ2-1; D unresolved. Germline V gives CDR1 SNHLY, CDR2 FYNNEI. Trimming took off 7 bases at V and 3 bases at J, with 7 bases between the two ends. There are 12 residues in the CDR3.

The chain is built from TRBV4-1 and TRBJ2-1; the D gene is possibly TRBD2 (6 bases). The V and J ends lost 1 base and 4 bases respectively, with 17 bases between them. The germline V gene encodes CDR1 MGHRA and CDR2 YSYEKL. This CDR3 has 17 amino acids. The DNA of the CDR3 is TGCGCCAGCAGCCAAGTGGGACTCGATTTGGGTTACAATGAGCAGTTCTTC. Encoded protein: CASSQVGLDLGYNEQFF.

The rearrangement uses TRBV10-3 and TRBJ2-2, with D possibly TRBD2 on 6 matching bases. The germline CDR1 and CDR2 sequences are ENHRY and SYGVKD. V shed 1 base and J shed 0 bases, with 9 bases lying between them. The length of the CDR3 is 16 residues. The CDR3 bases are TGTGCCATCAGTGAGTTGGGGGGTACGAACACCGGGGAGCTGTTTTTT. Translation: CAISELGGTNTGELFF.

The CDR3 DNA reads TGTGCCTGGTCAGGCCCTGACCAGTACTTC. Amino acid sequence: CAWSGPDQYF. V and J are TRBV30 and TRBJ2-5; D is uncertain. With 5 bases removed from V and 10 bases from J, the gap between germline ends came to 11 bases. The CDR3 is 10 amino acids. Per the germline V gene, CDR1 is GTSNPN and CDR2 is SVGIG (reference sequence).

The chain couples TRBV6-5 to TRBJ1-5; TRBD1 might be the D (6 bases). Germline V CDR1 and CDR2: MNHEY, SVGAGI. Trimming left V 8 bases short and J 7 bases short, with 15 bases between. The CDR3 spans 13 residues. The DNA of the CDR3 is TGTGCCAGCCAAGGCGGGGGCGGCCAGCCCCAGCATTTT. The encoded protein is CASQGGGGQPQHF.

This clone was counted a single time. The chain combines TRBV30 with TRBJ2-7; 8 bases fit TRBD2. In germline, CDR1 is GTSNPN, CDR2 SVGIG (reference sequence). CDR3 length: 12 residues. J was trimmed by 2 bases and V by 7 bases; bases with no gene match: 4. In DNA, the CDR3 is TGTGCCTCCGGGACTAGTCCCTACGAGCAGTACTTC. It specifies CASGTSPYEQYF. Supplemented by reference TRBV30 and TRBJ2-7, the full variable domain reads SQTIHQWPATLVQPVGSPLSLECTVEGTSNPNLYWYRQAAGRGLQLLFYSVGIGQISSEVPQNLSASRPQDRQFILSSKKLLLSDSGFYLCASGTSPYEQYFGPGTRLTVT.

The chain combines TRBV14 with TRBJ2-3; tentative D call: TRBD1 (5 bases). Trimming stripped 6 bases from V and 3 bases from J, with 13 bases between. CDR3 size: 14 residues. The germline V gene encodes CDR1 SGHDN and CDR2 FVKESK. CDR3 bases: TGTGCCAGCAGTCAAAACAGGATTACAGATACGCAGTATTTT. Its protein is CASSQNRITDTQYF.

This clone occurred a few times. The rearrangement joins TRBV5-6 to TRBJ1-2; D is possibly TRBD1 (6 bases). Trimming took 4 bases from V and 8 from J, leaving 18 bases between them. Germline lookup yields CDR1 SGHDT and CDR2 YYEEEE. The CDR3 consists of 14 residues. CDR3 sequence reads: CASSLLDSLGGYTF. In DNA form, the CDR3 reads TGTGCCAGCAGCCTACTGGACAGTCTTGGAGGCTACACCTTC. Variable domain in full (rest from reference TRBV5-6 and TRBJ1-2): DAGVTQSPTHLIKTRGQQVTLRCSPKSGHDTVSWYQQALGQGPQFIFQYYEEEERQRGNFPDRFSGHQFPNYSSELNVNALLLGDSALYLCASSLLDSLGGYTFGSGTRLTVV.

This chain connects TRBV19 to TRBJ1-5; 9 bases match TRBD1. Unmatched junction bases numbered 12, after V lost 8 bases and J lost 4 bases. The CDR3 consists of 16 residues. Per germline, CDR1 LNHDA and CDR2 SQIVND (reference sequence). CDR3 protein: CASRSQGAMGNQPQHF. CDR3 nucleotides: TGTGCCAGTCGGTCACAGGGGGCGATGGGAAATCAGCCCCAGCATTTT.

This sequence joins TRBV6-1 and TRBJ2-6, with D uncertain. V was cut by 1 base and J by 0 bases, with 10 bases left in between. CDR1 is MNHNS and CDR2 is SASEGT in the germline V gene. The CDR3 spans 17 residues. CDR3 sequence: CASSEGRPSSGANVLTF. The CDR3 region has the DNA TGTGCCAGCAGTGAAGGGCGGCCGAGCTCTGGGGCCAACGTCCTGACTTTC.

The chain is built from TRBV7-9 and TRBJ2-5, with 12 nucleotides matching TRBD2. Germline CDR1 SEHNR, CDR2 FQNEAQ (reference sequence). J gave up 2 bases and V 4 bases, and 8 bases lay outside the gene matches. The CDR3 extends over 17 amino acids. The CDR3 sequence: CASSWRGLAGDQETQYF. The CDR3 bases are TGTGCCAGCAGCTGGAGGGGACTAGCGGGCGATCAAGAGACCCAGTACTTC.

This clone was found once. The chain recombines TRBV2 with TRBJ2-6; TRBD2 matches at 7 bases. The V gene end was trimmed by 2 bases and the J gene end by 4 bases; junction bases not matched to a gene: 11. The CDR3 covers 18 residues. Germline CDR1 SNHLY, CDR2 FYNNEI. For the CDR3, the DNA is TGTGCCAGCAGTGAATCTTTGGGGGGGGGTCCAGGGGCCAACGTCCTGACTTTC. Encoded protein: CASSESLGGGPGANVLTF. Using reference TRBV2 and TRBJ2-6 for the parts outside the CDR3, the full variable domain is EPEVTQTPSHQVTQMGQEVILRCVPISNHLYFYWYRQILGQKVEFLVSFYNNEISEKSEIFDDQFSVERPDGSNFTLKIRSTKLEDSAMYFCASSESLGGGPGANVLTFGAGSRLTVL.